The clone carrying this TCR beta chain was seen a handful of times. This sample was included in a study of radiotherapy plus CTLA-4 blockade in lung cancer. Assay used: immunoSEQ multiplex PCR; TCRdb lists only in-frame clones, some missing. The repertoire consists of under 90,000 clones, with approximately 79% occurring once and the leading ten covering about 14%. CDR1 SGHVS and CDR2 FQNEAQ come from the germline V gene. This CDR3 region has 15 residues. With 5 bases clipped from V and 8 bases from J, the junction kept 5 bases outside the gene matches. V is TRBV7-8 and J is TRBJ2-1, with 14 bases that match TRBD2. The sequence came from a human donor with non-small cell lung cancer that progressed on radiotherapy plus ipilimumab. The input for sequencing was peripheral blood, taken from a patient treated with radiotherapy plus ipilimumab. CDR3 DNA: TGTGCCAGCAGCCGACTAGCGGGAGGGGTCGATGAGCAGTTCTTC. As protein: CASSRLAGGVDEQFF.